This T cell receptor (beta chain) came from a study of breast tumors, draining lymph nodes, adjacent tissues. The study, taken as a whole, reports: The data were judged consistent with most tumor T cells coming from lymph node and expanding in tumor. The lymph node origin of tumor T cells was framed as consistent with a hypothesis, not demonstrated. Compared with lymph nodes, tumors were less diverse; compared with nontumor tissue, more. Tumor and nontumor repertoires were significantly more similar in luminal-like than in basal-like breast cancer.

About this clonotype: What it binds is unknown.

The CDR3 length is 16 residues. TCRdb re-analysed the multiplex PCR reads in MiXCR, keeping a single row per CDR3 protein. Of just under 65,000 distinct CDR3 sequences listed, approximately 62% are singletons. This receptor was taken from a female donor with breast cancer. Some clones in this sample may be carry-over from other donors' samples. The sequenced sample was breast tumor tissue. V is TRBV3-2 and J is TRBJ2-5; the table's D gene call, TRBD2, was not cross checked with the DNA. TRBV3-2 is tagged as a pseudogene. The CDR3 spells CASTVSGREGTMIQYF. The CDR3 DNA reads TGTGCCAGCACCGTAAGCGGGCGGGAGGGCACGATGATTCAGTACTTC.